Included here is one TCR beta chain sequence, with context. What it recognizes is unknown. This specimen comes from a study of T cell clones after liver transplantation. Overall study context: TCRbeta sequencing after a pre-transplant mixed lymphocyte reaction identified graft-donor-reactive clones, later tracked in post-transplant blood. At least one year of complete immunosuppression withdrawal without enzymes over twice normal defined tolerance. Pre-transplant mixed lymphocyte reactions yielded third-party-reactive TCRbeta sequences as comparators for graft-donor-reactive sequences.

Study-wide results and limits: Post-transplant, graft-donor-reactive CD4 TCRbeta sequences in blood dropped significantly in 5 of 8 subjects.

Some clones are missing from TCRdb's copy, which holds only in-frame ones; the method was immunoSEQ multiplex PCR. The sample lists 95,000 to 110,000 clones, 75% to 85% occurring once. The sample here was CD4+ T cells from blood, taken before liver transplant. This receptor was obtained from a human donor who received a liver transplant.

The CDR3 sequence is CASSEEGVGYNEQFF. The CDR3 coding sequence is TGTGCCAGCAGTGAAGAAGGGGTCGGCTACAATGAGCAGTTCTTC. The genes are TRBV2 and TRBJ2-1; TRBD1 might be the D (5 bases). Germline values: CDR1 SNHLY, CDR2 FYNNEI. V lost 1 base and J lost 3, with 10 bases in between. This CDR3 is built from 15 residues.